This entry is about one TCR beta chain. This entry belongs to a study of blood T cell repertoires in COVID-19. V was clipped by 9 bases and J by 9 bases; unmatched bases: 10. Germline values: CDR1 KGHDR, CDR2 SFDVKD. The CDR3 is 14 residues long. The data were produced by immunoSEQ multiplex PCR, yet TCRdb's version contains in-frame clones alone and is incomplete. The table records 110,000 or so clones, 70% to 90% of them present only once. This sequence originates from a man between 40 and 49 years old with acute or convalescent COVID-19. The chain uses TRBV24-1 and TRBJ2-3, with 11 nucleotides matching TRBD2. Material for sequencing was peripheral blood. CDR3 sequence (DNA): TGTGCCACCGAAGTAGCGGGGGGGCTGCGGACGCAGTATTTT. Its translation: CATEVAGGLRTQYF.